The 27 T cell receptor beta chains below all came from one sample that was sequenced in a study of T cell repertoires in cytomegalovirus infection. One entry per CDR3 protein results from TCRdb running MiXCR on the reads. The sample comprises fewer than 400,000 distinct CDR3 sequences, about a sixth of which are singletons, and roughly 8.7% rests with the top ten. Sequences were obtained from PBMCs. The origin of the receptors is a human donor in good health (CMV status not recorded). Some clones in this sample may be carry-over from other donors' samples.

This chain links TRBV28 with TRBJ1-1, with TRBD1 identical over 7 bases. Trimming removed 3 bases from V and 5 bases from J; junction bases left unmatched: 9. There are 15 residues in the CDR3. From germline, CDR1 is MDHEN and CDR2 SYDVKM. For the CDR3, the DNA is TGTGCCAGCAGTTTTCTCCAGGGGGGTAGAACTGAAGCTTTCTTT. It specifies CASSFLQGGRTEAFF.

This clonotype was seen a few times. The CDR3 sequence is CASSFPGGNTEAFF. The CDR3 DNA is TGCGCCAGCAGCTTCCCCGGGGGGAACACTGAAGCTTTCTTT. The J gene is TRBJ1-1, the V gene TRBV5-1; possibly TRBD1 for D (5 bases). The germline CDR1 and CDR2 sequences are SGHRS and YFSETQ. There are 14 residues in the CDR3. V dropped 2 bases and J dropped 1 base, with 9 bases sitting between them.

The genes are TRBV2 and TRBJ2-4; no definite D call. Deletions cut 3 bases from V and 4 bases from J, with 4 bases between. This CDR3 region has 12 residues. Germline CDR1 is SNHLY and CDR2 is FYNNEI. This CDR3 reads CASSDRKNIQYF. CDR3 in DNA: TGTGCCAGCAGTGATCGGAAAAACATTCAGTACTTC. The variable domain in full, with the rest retrieved from reference TRBV2 and TRBJ2-4, is EPEVTQTPSHQVTQMGQEVILRCVPISNHLYFYWYRQILGQKVEFLVSFYNNEISEKSEIFDDQFSVERPDGSNFTLKIRSTKLEDSAMYFCASSDRKNIQYFGAGTRLSVL.

V and J are TRBV5-1 and TRBJ2-1; 7 bases align to TRBD2. Germline assignment: CDR1 SGHRS and CDR2 YFSETQ. V shed 1 base and J 4 bases; nucleotides not matched to a gene: 14. CDR3 length equals 18 residues. CDR3 sequence: CASSLISGAGRLYNEQFF. CDR3 in DNA: TGCGCCAGCAGCTTGATAAGCGGGGCGGGACGGCTATACAATGAGCAGTTCTTC.

The sample holds many counts of this clonotype. The chain uses TRBV12-3 or TRBV12-4 and TRBJ1-5; 10 nucleotides align to TRBD1. The CDR3 has 14 amino acids. The V segment lost 6 bases and the J segment 5 bases; nucleotides outside the gene matches: 4. CDR3 protein: CASSRTGGYQPQHF. The CDR3, as DNA: TGTGCCAGCAGCAGGACAGGGGGGTATCAGCCCCAGCATTTT.

This clonotype has just a few counts. This rearrangement joins TRBV20-1 to TRBJ2-7; weak D call: TRBD2 (6 bases). Germline V gene lookup returns CDR1 DFQATT and CDR2 SNEGSKA (reference sequence). Trimming cost V 6 bases and J 4 bases, with 16 bases left between them. The CDR3 spans 13 residues. The CDR3 region has the DNA TGCAGTGCCCGGGGTGCGGGATTATACGAGCAGTACTTC. It yields the protein CSARGAGLYEQYF.

The chain links TRBV5-5 to TRBJ2-1, with D possibly matching TRBD1 (6 bases). CDR3 length: 13 amino acids. Trimming pared 4 bases from V and 7 bases from J, leaving 12 bases between. In germline, CDR1 is SGHKS, CDR2 YYEKEE (reference sequence). CDR3 in DNA: TGTGCCAGCAGCCTATCAGGGGTAAATGAGCAGTTCTTC. The encoded protein is CASSLSGVNEQFF.

This clonotype appeared many times. The rearrangement uses TRBV7-2 and TRBJ2-4; 7 bases line up with TRBD2. Losses at the gene ends were 4 bases for V and 0 bases for J; bases not matched to a gene: 9. The CDR3 has 17 amino acids. Germline V gene lookup returns CDR1 SGHTA and CDR2 FQGNSA. In DNA form, the CDR3 reads TGTGCCAGCAGCTCCACGGGAGGCCTACTAGCCAAAAACATTCAGTACTTC. Translating gives CASSSTGGLLAKNIQYF. The variable domain in full, with the rest retrieved from reference TRBV7-2 and TRBJ2-4, is GAGVSQSPSNKVTEKGKDVELRCDPISGHTALYWYRQSLGQGLEFLIYFQGNSAPDKSGLPSDRFSAERTGGSVSTLTIQRTQQEDSAVYLCASSSTGGLLAKNIQYFGAGTRLSVL.

This clonotype occurred many times. J is TRBJ2-3 and V is TRBV4-1, with D tentatively TRBD1 (5 bases). The CDR3 has 13 amino acids. V dropped 7 bases and J dropped 1 base, with 9 bases sitting between them. CDR1 and CDR2 from the germline V gene are MGHRA and YSYEKL. The CDR3 region has the DNA TGCGCCAGCAAGGGGATGGGCACAGATACGCAGTATTTT. It encodes CASKGMGTDTQYF.

The chain couples TRBV4-2 to TRBJ1-1; D unclear. Germline assignment: CDR1 LGHNA and CDR2 YNFKEQ. V was cut by 0 bases and J by 0 bases, with 8 bases left in between. The CDR3 consists of 15 residues. The CDR3 region is CASSQEPAMNTEAFF. CDR3 in DNA: TGTGCCAGCAGCCAAGAGCCTGCAATGAACACTGAAGCTTTCTTT.

This clonotype was detected a few times. V gene TRBV7-2 combines with J gene TRBJ2-3; D remains unclear. Trimming cost V 3 bases and J 6 bases, with 10 bases left between them. CDR1 is SGHTA and CDR2 is FQGNSA in the germline V gene. CDR3 size: 13 residues. CDR3 DNA sequence: TGTGCCAGCAGCTTGGTCAAGGCGGATACGCAGTATTTT. Encoded protein: CASSLVKADTQYF.

This clonotype has only a few counts. The chain carries TRBV9 and TRBJ2-2, with D possibly matching TRBD2 (6 bases). Germline CDR1 reads SGDLS; CDR2 reads YYNGEE. CDR3 size: 15 residues. V was shortened by 5 bases and J by 0 bases, with 11 bases between the two germline ends. In DNA form, the CDR3 reads TGTGCCAGCAGGAAAGGCGGGACGAACACCGGGGAGCTGTTTTTT. Translating it yields CASRKGGTNTGELFF.

The table lists this clonotype with many counts. V usage is TRBV7-9 and J usage is TRBJ2-5, with D unclear. The V and J ends lost 5 bases and 4 bases respectively, with 11 bases between them. CDR1 is SEHNR and CDR2 is FQNEAQ in the germline V gene (reference sequence). The CDR3 runs 13 residues. CDR3 region: CASSREPLETQYF. The CDR3 DNA follows: TGTGCCAGCAGCAGGGAACCATTAGAGACCCAGTACTTC. The complete variable domain, with remaining parts taken from reference TRBV7-9 and TRBJ2-5, reads DTGVSQNPRHKITKRGQNVTFRCDPISEHNRLYWYRQTLGQGPEFLTYFQNEAQLEKSRLLSDRFSAERPKGSFSTLEIQRTEQGDSAMYLCASSREPLETQYFGPGTRLLVL.

This clonotype was recorded many times. The chain recombines TRBV7-2 with TRBJ2-7, with D tentatively TRBD2 (6 bases). Germline V gene data show CDR1 as SGHTA and CDR2 as FQGNSA. The CDR3 runs to 16 residues. Trimming cost V 3 bases and J 7 bases, with 22 bases left between them. Written as DNA, the CDR3 is TGTGCCAGCAGCTTCGGAGACACTAGCCCGAAGGGGGAGCAGTACTTC. It codes for CASSFGDTSPKGEQYF.

This clonotype was found many times. In DNA, the CDR3 is TGTGCCAGCAGCCCGACTAGCGGGAGTTCCGGGGAGCTGTTTTTT. Translated, it gives CASSPTSGSSGELFF. J is TRBJ2-2 and V is TRBV12-3 or TRBV12-4, with 12 bases aligning to TRBD2. CDR3 length: 15 residues. The V gene end was trimmed by 6 bases and the J gene end by 6 bases; junction bases not matched to a gene: 5.

This chain connects TRBV30 to TRBJ2-3; D is undetermined. This CDR3 has 12 residues. Germline assignment: CDR1 GTSNPN and CDR2 SVGIG (reference sequence). The V end lost 4 bases, the J end lost 5 bases, and 10 bases lay between the germline ends. The CDR3: CAWTSIEDTQYF. As DNA, the CDR3 is TGTGCCTGGACATCAATAGAAGATACGCAGTATTTT.

This chain joins TRBV12-3 or TRBV12-4 and TRBJ1-1, with D tentatively TRBD1 (6 bases). Trimming stripped 5 bases from V and 3 bases from J, with 16 bases between. This CDR3 is built from 15 residues. The DNA for the CDR3 is TGTGCCAGCAGTCTGGACAGAATAACTTACACTGAAGCTTTCTTT. Encoded protein: CASSLDRITYTEAFF.

This clonotype was seen a handful of times. CDR3 amino acids: CASSSSGRAPSEQFF. DNA of the CDR3: TGTGCCAGCAGTTCTAGCGGGAGGGCCCCGAGTGAGCAGTTCTTC. The V gene is TRBV6-2 or TRBV6-3, the J gene TRBJ2-1, with 12 bases that match TRBD2. Germline V gene data show CDR1 as MNHEY and CDR2 as SVGEGT. The CDR3 has 15 amino acids. The V segment lost 4 bases and the J segment 9 bases; nucleotides outside the gene matches: 7.

This chain uses TRBV6-5 with TRBJ2-2, with D perhaps assigned TRBD1 or TRBD2 (5 bases each). CDR1 MNHEY and CDR2 SVGAGI come from the germline V gene. The V end was cut by 6 bases, the J end by 4 bases, with 12 bases between. The CDR3 has 14 amino acids. Written as DNA, the CDR3 is TGTGCCAGCAGGGGGGAAGGGTTCACCGGGGAGCTGTTTTTT. Amino acids: CASRGEGFTGELFF.

The V call is TRBV12-5, the J call TRBJ1-5; D is undetermined. Trimming removed 5 bases at V and 11 bases at J, with 16 bases between. The CDR3 length is 13 residues. The V gene's germline CDR1 is LGHNT and CDR2 FRNRAP. The chain's CDR3 is CASGQDKAWAQHF. The DNA of the CDR3 is TGTGCTAGTGGTCAAGACAAGGCATGGGCCCAGCATTTT.

The sample holds a few counts of this clonotype. This chain links TRBV6-1 with TRBJ2-1, with D unclear. Germline CDR1 reads MNHNS; CDR2 reads SASEGT. Trimming pared 5 bases from V and 7 bases from J, leaving 12 bases between. The CDR3 runs 13 residues. Written as DNA, the CDR3 is TGTGCCAGCAGTCCCTTTGGACGAAATGAGCAGTTCTTC. Its translation is CASSPFGRNEQFF.

The V and J genes are TRBV7-2 and TRBJ1-2; D gene uncertain. V shed 1 base and J shed 6 bases, with 9 bases lying between them. Germline V lookup: CDR1 SGHTA, CDR2 FQGNSA. This CDR3 is built from 13 residues. CDR3: CASSLGAGNGYTF. The CDR3, as DNA: TGTGCCAGCAGCTTAGGGGCCGGGAATGGCTACACCTTC.

V usage is TRBV7-4 and J usage is TRBJ2-1, with D possibly being TRBD1 or TRBD2 (5 bases each). Germline V gene data show CDR1 as SGHVT and CDR2 as SQSDAQ. The ends were cut back, 5 bases at V and 9 bases at J, with 11 bases in the middle. The CDR3 loop spans 12 amino acids. The CDR3 coding sequence is TGTGCCAGCAGCGTTACAGGAGGTGAGCAGTTCTTC. Encoded protein: CASSVTGGEQFF.

This clonotype occurred many times. This sequence joins TRBV7-8 and TRBJ1-1, with a weak D call TRBD1 (6 bases). This CDR3 contains 14 residues. The germline V and J ends were trimmed by 1 base and 5 bases, with 11 bases remaining between them. Germline V gives CDR1 SGHVS, CDR2 FQNEAQ. As DNA, the CDR3 is TGTGCCAGCAGCTTAGGCCAGGGGTGGACTGAAGCTTTCTTT. Its protein is CASSLGQGWTEAFF. Based on the CDR3 plus reference TRBV7-8 and TRBJ1-1, the full variable domain is GAGVSQSPRYKVAKRGQDVALRCDPISGHVSLFWYQQALGQGPEFLTYFQNEAQLDKSGLPSDRFFAERPEGSVSTLKIQRTQQEDSAVYLCASSLGQGWTEAFFGQGTRLTVV.

This clonotype appeared a few times. The chain joins TRBV7-2 to TRBJ2-3, with D hard to call. The CDR3 is 16 amino acids. With 1 base removed from V and 1 base from J, the gap between germline ends came to 12 bases. Germline V gene data show CDR1 as SGHTA and CDR2 as FQGNSA. In DNA, the CDR3 is TGTGCCAGCAGCTTAGGAGGAAAGCGCGGCACAGATACGCAGTATTTT. Translating it yields CASSLGGKRGTDTQYF.

This clonotype was seen a few times. This chain links TRBV7-2 with TRBJ2-7; 11 bases line up with TRBD2. The CDR3 has 15 residues. Germline values: CDR1 SGHTA, CDR2 FQGNSA. The J segment lost 3 bases and the V segment lost 5 bases, leaving 6 bases of the junction unmatched. The DNA of the CDR3 is TGTGCCAGCAGCCTTGGGACTAGCGGAGTCTACGAGCAGTACTTC. Its translation is CASSLGTSGVYEQYF.

This chain connects TRBV12-3 or TRBV12-4 to TRBJ1-2, with D possibly TRBD1 on 6 matching bases. The CDR3 has 13 amino acids. Trimming removed 6 bases from V and 1 base from J, with 9 bases in between. This CDR3 is CASSRGHNYGYTF. The CDR3 DNA is TGTGCCAGCAGCCGGGGACATAACTATGGCTACACCTTC.